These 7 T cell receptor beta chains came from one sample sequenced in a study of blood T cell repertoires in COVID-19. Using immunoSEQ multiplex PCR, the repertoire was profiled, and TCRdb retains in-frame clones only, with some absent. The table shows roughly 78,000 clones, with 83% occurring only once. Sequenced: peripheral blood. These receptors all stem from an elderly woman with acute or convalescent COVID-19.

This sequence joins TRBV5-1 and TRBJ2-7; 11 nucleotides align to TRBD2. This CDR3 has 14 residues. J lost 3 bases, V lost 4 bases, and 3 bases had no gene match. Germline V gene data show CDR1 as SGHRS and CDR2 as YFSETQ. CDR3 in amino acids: CASSPGTSGYEQYF. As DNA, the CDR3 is TGCGCCAGCAGCCCCGGGACTAGCGGCTACGAGCAGTACTTC. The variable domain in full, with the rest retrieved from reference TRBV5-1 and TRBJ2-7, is KAGVTQTPRYLIKTRGQQVTLSCSPISGHRSVSWYQQTPGQGLQFLFEYFSETQRNKGNFPGRFSGRQFSNSRSEMNVSTLELGDSALYLCASSPGTSGYEQYFGPGTRLTVT.

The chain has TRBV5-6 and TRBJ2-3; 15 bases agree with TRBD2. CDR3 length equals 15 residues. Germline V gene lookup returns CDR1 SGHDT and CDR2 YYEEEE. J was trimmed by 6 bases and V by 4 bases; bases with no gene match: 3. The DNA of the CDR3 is TGTGCCAGCAGCGCCGGGACTAGCGGGGGGGATACGCAGTATTTT. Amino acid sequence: CASSAGTSGGDTQYF. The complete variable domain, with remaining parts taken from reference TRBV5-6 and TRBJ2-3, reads DAGVTQSPTHLIKTRGQQVTLRCSPKSGHDTVSWYQQALGQGPQFIFQYYEEEERQRGNFPDRFSGHQFPNYSSELNVNALLLGDSALYLCASSAGTSGGDTQYFGPGTRLTVL.

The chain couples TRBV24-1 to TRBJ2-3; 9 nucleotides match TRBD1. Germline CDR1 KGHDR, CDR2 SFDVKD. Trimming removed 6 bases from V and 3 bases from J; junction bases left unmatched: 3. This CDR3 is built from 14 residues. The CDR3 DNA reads TGTGCCACCAGTACAGGGGGCCAAACAGATACGCAGTATTTT. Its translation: CATSTGGQTDTQYF.

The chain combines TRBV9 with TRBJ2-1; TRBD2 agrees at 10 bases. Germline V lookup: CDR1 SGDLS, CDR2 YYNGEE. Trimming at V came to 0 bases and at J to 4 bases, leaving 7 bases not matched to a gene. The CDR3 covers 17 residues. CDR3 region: CASSVGDLLAGYNEQFF. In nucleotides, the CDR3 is TGTGCCAGCAGCGTAGGAGACTTACTAGCGGGGTACAATGAGCAGTTCTTC.

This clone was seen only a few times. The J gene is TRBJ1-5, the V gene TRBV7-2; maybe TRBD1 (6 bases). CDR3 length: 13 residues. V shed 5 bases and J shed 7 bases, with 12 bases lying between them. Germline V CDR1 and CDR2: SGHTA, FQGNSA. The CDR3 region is CASSPQGRQPQHF. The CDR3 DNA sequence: TGTGCCAGCAGCCCCCAGGGGCGGCAGCCCCAGCATTTT.

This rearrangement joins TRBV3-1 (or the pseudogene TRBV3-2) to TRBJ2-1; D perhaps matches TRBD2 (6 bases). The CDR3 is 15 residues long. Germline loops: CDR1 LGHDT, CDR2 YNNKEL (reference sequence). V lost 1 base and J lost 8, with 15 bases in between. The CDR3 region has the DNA TGTGCCAGCAGCCAAGGTGGAGGGAATCCTCATGAGCAGTTCTTC. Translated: CASSQGGGNPHEQFF.

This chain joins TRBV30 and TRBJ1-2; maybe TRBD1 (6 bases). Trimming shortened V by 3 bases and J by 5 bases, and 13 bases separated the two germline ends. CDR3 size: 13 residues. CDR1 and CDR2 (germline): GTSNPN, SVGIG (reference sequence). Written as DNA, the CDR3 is TGTGCCTGGAGCGCTACAGGGAGTTATGGCTACACCTTC. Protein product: CAWSATGSYGYTF.